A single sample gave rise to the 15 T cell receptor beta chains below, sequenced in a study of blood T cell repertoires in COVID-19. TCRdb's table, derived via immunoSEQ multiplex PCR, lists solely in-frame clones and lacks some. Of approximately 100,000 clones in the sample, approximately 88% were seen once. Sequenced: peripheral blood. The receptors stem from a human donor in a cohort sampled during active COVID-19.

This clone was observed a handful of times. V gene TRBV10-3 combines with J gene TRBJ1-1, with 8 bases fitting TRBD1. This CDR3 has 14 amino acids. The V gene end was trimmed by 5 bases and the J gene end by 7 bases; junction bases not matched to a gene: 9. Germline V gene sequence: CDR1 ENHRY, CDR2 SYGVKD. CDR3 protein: CAISKQGGNLEAFF. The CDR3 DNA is TGTGCCATCAGTAAACAGGGGGGTAATCTTGAAGCTTTCTTT.

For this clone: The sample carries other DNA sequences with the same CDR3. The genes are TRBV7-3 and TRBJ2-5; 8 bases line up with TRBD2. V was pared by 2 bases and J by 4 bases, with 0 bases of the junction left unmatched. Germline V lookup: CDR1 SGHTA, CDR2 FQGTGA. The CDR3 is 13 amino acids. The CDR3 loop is CASSLREGETQYF. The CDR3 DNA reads TGTGCCAGCAGCTTACGGGAGGGAGAGACCCAGTACTTC.

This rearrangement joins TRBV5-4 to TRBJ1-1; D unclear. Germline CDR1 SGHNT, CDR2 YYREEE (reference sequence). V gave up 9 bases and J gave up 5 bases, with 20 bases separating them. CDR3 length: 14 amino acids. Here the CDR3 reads CATSLGLGRTEAFF. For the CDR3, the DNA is TGTGCCACTAGCTTGGGGTTGGGGAGGACTGAAGCTTTCTTT.

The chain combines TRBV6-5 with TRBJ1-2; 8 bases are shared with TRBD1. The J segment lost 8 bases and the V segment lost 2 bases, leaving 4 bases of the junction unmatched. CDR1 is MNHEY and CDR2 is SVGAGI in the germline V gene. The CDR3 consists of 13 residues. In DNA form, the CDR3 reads TGTGCCAGCAGTTACGGACAGGGTAGGGGCTACACCTTC. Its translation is CASSYGQGRGYTF.

The CDR3 nucleotides read TGTGCCAGCAGCGTGGACAACTCCTATAATTCACCCCTCCACTTT. This sequence encodes CASSVDNSYNSPLHF. The chain has TRBV6-5 and TRBJ1-6; D is possibly TRBD1 (5 bases). CDR1 is MNHEY, CDR2 SVGAGI, per germline. Trimming stripped 6 bases from V and 0 bases from J, with 9 bases between. CDR3 length: 15 amino acids.

CDR3 in amino acids: CASTQTGRSTEAFF. DNA for the CDR3: TGTGCCAGCACCCAGACAGGGCGTAGCACTGAAGCTTTCTTT. The chain couples TRBV2 to TRBJ1-1; 7 bases match TRBD1. Losses at the gene ends were 7 bases for V and 4 bases for J; bases not matched to a gene: 9. Per the germline V gene, CDR1 is SNHLY and CDR2 is FYNNEI. This CDR3 is built from 14 residues.

Here the CDR3 reads CASSAPFGTSGGASGEQYF. CDR3 nucleotides: TGTGCCAGCAGCGCCCCGTTCGGGACTAGCGGGGGGGCCTCGGGTGAGCAGTACTTC. This chain joins TRBV11-2 and TRBJ2-7, with TRBD2 identical over 16 bases. With 5 bases clipped from V and 7 bases from J, the junction kept 17 bases outside the gene matches. The germline CDR1 and CDR2 sequences are SGHAT and FQNNGV. This CDR3 contains 19 residues.

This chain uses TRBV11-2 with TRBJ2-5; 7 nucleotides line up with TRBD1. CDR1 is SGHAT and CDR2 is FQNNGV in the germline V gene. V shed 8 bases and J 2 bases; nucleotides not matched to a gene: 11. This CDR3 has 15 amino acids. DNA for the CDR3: TGTGCCAGCGGATCAACAGGGGCGGCTCAAGAGACCCAGTACTTC. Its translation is CASGSTGAAQETQYF.

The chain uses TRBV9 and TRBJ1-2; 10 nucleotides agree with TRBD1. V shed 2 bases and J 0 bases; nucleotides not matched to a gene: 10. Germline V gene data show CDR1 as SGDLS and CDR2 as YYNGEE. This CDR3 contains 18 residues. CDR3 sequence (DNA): TGTGCCAGCAGCGTCGGCTTAGGGACAGGGGCTGCTAACTATGGCTACACCTTC. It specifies CASSVGLGTGAANYGYTF.

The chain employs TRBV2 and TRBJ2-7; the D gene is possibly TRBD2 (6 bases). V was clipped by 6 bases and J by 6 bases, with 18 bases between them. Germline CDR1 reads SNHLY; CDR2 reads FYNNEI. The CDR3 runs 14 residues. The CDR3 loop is CASRGYTGEVEQYF. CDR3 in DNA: TGTGCCAGCAGGGGCTACACCGGGGAGGTCGAGCAGTACTTC. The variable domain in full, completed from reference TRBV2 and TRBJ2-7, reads EPEVTQTPSHQVTQMGQEVILRCVPISNHLYFYWYRQILGQKVEFLVSFYNNEISEKSEIFDDQFSVERPDGSNFTLKIRSTKLEDSAMYFCASRGYTGEVEQYFGPGTRLTVT.

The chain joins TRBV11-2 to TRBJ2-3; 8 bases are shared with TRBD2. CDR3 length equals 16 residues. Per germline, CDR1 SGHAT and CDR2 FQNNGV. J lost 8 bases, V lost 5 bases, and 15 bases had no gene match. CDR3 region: CASSTGTRGGGGTQYF. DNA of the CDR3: TGTGCCAGCAGCACTGGGACTAGGGGGGGCGGAGGTACGCAGTATTTT.

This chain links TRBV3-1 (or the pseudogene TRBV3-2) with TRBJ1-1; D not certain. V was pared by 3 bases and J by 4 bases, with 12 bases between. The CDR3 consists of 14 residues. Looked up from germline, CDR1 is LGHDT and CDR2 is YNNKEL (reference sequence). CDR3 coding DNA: TGTGCCAGCAGCCATCCCTCTTGGGCCACTGAAGCTTTCTTT. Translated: CASSHPSWATEAFF.

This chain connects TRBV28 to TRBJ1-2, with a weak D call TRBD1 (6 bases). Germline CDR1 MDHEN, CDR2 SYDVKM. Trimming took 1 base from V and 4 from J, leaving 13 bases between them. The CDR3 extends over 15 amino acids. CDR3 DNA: TGTGCCAGCAGTTTATCTGGACAGAGAGGCTATGGCTACACCTTC. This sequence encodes CASSLSGQRGYGYTF.

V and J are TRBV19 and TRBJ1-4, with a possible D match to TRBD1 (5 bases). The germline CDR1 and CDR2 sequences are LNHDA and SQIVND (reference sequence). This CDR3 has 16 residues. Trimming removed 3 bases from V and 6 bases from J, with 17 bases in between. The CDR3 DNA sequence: TGTGCCAGTAGTATCGGATTGTTGGGGGGAGATGAAAAACTGTTTTTT. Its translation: CASSIGLLGGDEKLFF.

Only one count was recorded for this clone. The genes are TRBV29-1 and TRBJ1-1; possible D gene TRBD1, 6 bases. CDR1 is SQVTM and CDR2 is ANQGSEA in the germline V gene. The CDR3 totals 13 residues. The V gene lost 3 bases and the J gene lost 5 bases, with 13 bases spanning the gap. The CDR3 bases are TGCAGCGTTGAGGTGGGGGCGAGTACTGAAGCTTTCTTT. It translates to CSVEVGASTEAFF.